This TCR beta chain was obtained from a study of T-cell memory formation after mild COVID-19. Looking at the study overall: TCR clusters were mostly confined to one donor each.

TCRdb reprocessed the 5' RACE reads via MiXCR and lists one record per CDR3 protein. In the table there are under 300,000 distinct CDR3 sequences, roughly a tenth of which are singletons. This clonotype was seen many times. The sample comprised PBMCs or a T cell subset sorted from them (not recorded which). This TCR was recovered from a man aged 18 to 29 who had mild COVID-19 (a few samples of this study predate the infection). Cell type and time point are not known.

The CDR3 DNA is TGTGCCACCAGTGATTTGGGGGGGAACTCCTACAATGAGCAGTTCTTC. Translated: CATSDLGGNSYNEQFF. This chain uses TRBV24-1 with TRBJ2-1, with D tentatively TRBD2 (6 bases). Germline V gene lookup returns CDR1 KGHDR and CDR2 SFDVKD. This CDR3 is built from 16 residues. Trimming shortened V by 0 bases and J by 0 bases, and 8 bases separated the two germline ends.